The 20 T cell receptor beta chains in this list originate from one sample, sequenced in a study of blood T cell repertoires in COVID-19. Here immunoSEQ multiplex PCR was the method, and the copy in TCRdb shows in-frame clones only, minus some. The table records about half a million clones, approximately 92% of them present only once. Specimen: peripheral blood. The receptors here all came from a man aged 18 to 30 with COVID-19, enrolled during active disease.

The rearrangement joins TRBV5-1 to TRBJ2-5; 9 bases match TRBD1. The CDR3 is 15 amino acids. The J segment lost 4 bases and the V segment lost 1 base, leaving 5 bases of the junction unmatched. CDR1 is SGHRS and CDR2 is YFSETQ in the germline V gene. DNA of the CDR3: TGCGCCAGCAGCTTGATGGGACAGGGCCGAGAGACCCAGTACTTC. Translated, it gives CASSLMGQGRETQYF.

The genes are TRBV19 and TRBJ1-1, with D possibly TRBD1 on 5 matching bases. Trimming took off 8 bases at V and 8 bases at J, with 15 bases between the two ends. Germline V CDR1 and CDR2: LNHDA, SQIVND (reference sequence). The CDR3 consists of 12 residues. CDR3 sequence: CASGRGRLEAFF. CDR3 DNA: TGTGCCAGTGGTAGGGGCCGACTCGAAGCTTTCTTT.

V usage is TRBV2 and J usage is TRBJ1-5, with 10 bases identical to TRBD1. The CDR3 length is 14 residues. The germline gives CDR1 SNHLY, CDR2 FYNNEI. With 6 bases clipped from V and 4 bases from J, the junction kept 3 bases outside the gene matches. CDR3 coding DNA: TGTGCCAGCAGGTCGGACAGGGGGAATCAGCCCCAGCATTTT. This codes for CASRSDRGNQPQHF.

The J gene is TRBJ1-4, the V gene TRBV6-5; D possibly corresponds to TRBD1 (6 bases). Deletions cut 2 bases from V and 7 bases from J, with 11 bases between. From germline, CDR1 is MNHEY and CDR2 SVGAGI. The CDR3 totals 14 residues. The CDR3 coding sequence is TGTGCCAGCAGTTACCAGGGGATGGGTGAAAAACTGTTTTTT. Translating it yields CASSYQGMGEKLFF.

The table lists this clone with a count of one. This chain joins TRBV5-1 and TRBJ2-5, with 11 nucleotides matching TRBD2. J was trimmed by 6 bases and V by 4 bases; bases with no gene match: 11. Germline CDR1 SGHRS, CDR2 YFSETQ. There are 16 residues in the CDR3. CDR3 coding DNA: TGCGCCAGCAGCCCCAGACTTAGCGGGGGGGGGCAGACCCAGTACTTC. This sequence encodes CASSPRLSGGGQTQYF.

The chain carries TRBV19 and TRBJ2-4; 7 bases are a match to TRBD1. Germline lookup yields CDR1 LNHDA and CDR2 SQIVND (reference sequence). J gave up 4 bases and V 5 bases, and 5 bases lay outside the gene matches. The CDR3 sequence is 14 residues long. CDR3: CASSEQGLKNIQYF. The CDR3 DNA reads TGTGCCAGTAGTGAACAGGGGTTGAAAAACATTCAGTACTTC.

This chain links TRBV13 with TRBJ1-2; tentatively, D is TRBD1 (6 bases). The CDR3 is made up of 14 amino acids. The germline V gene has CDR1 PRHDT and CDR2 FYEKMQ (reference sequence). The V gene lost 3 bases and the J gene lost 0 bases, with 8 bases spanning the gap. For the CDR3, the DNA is TGTGCCAGCAGCTTCGGGACAACTAACTATGGCTACACCTTC. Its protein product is CASSFGTTNYGYTF. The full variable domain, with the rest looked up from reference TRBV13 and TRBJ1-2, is AAGVIQSPRHLIKEKRETATLKCYPIPRHDTVYWYQQGPGQDPQFLISFYEKMQSDKGSIPDRFSAQQFSDYHSELNMSSLELGDSALYFCASSFGTTNYGYTFGSGTRLTVV.

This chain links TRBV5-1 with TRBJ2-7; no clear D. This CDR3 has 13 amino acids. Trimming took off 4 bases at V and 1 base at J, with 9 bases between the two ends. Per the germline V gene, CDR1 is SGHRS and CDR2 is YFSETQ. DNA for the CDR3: TGCGCCAGCAGCGGGCCGTTATCCTACGAGCAGTACTTC. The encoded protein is CASSGPLSYEQYF.

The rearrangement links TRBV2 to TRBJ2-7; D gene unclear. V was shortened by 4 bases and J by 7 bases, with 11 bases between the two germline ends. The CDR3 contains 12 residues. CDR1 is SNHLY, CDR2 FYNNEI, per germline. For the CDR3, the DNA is TGTGCCAGCAGTGGTAGTTTGAGGGAGCAGTACTTC. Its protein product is CASSGSLREQYF.

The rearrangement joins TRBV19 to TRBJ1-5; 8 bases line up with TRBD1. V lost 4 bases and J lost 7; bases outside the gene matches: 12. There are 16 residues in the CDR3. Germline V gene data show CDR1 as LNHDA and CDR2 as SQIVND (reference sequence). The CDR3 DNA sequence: TGTGCCAGTAGTAAACCCCAGGGGGCGCGAGGCCAGCCCCAGCATTTT. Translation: CASSKPQGARGQPQHF.

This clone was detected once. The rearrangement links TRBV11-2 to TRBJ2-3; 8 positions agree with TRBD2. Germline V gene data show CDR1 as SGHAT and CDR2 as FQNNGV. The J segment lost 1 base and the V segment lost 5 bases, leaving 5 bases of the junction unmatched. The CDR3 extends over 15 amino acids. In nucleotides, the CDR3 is TGTGCCAGCAGCCATGAAGCGGGGGGCACAGATACGCAGTATTTT. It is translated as CASSHEAGGTDTQYF.

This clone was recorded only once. Written as DNA, the CDR3 is TGTGCCATCGCGCCTTACCACACAGATACGCAGTATTTT. Protein: CAIAPYHTDTQYF. This chain links TRBV10-3 with TRBJ2-3, with D unresolved. The CDR3 contains 13 residues. The V and J ends lost 8 bases and 2 bases respectively, with 11 bases between them. CDR1 and CDR2 (germline): ENHRY, SYGVKD.

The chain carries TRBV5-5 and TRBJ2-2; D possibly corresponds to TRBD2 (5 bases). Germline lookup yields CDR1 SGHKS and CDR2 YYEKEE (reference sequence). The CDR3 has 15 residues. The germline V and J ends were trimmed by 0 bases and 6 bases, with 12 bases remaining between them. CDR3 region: CASSLATGIAGELFF. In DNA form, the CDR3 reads TGTGCCAGCAGCTTGGCTACGGGAATAGCCGGGGAGCTGTTTTTT. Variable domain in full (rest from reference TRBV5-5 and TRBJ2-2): DAGVTQSPTHLIKTRGQQVTLRCSPISGHKSVSWYQQVLGQGPQFIFQYYEKEERGRGNFPDRFSARQFPNYSSELNVNALLLGDSALYLCASSLATGIAGELFFGEGSRLTVL.

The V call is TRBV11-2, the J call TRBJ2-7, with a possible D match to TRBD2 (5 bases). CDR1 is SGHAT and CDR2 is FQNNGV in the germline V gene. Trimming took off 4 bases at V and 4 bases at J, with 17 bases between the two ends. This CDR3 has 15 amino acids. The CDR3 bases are TGTGCCAGCAGCTCCGGGAAGGGATTGGGGTACGAGCAGTACTTC. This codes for CASSSGKGLGYEQYF.

The CDR3 nucleotides read TGTGCCAGCAGCAGCGGGAGTGGTTACGAGCAGTACTTC. Protein product: CASSSGSGYEQYF. This sequence joins TRBV11-3 and TRBJ2-7; 8 positions match TRBD2. Germline loops: CDR1 SGHNT, CDR2 YENEEA. There are 13 residues in the CDR3. Unmatched junction bases numbered 4, after V lost 5 bases and J lost 4 bases.

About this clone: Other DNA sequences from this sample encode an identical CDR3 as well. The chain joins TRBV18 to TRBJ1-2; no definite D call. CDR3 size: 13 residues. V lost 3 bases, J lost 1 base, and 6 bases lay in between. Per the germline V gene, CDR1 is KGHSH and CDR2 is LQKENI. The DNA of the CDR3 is TGTGCCAGCTCACCGGGCCTTAACTATGGCTACACCTTC. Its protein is CASSPGLNYGYTF. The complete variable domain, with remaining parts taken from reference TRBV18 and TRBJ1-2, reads NAGVMQNPRHLVRRRGQEARLRCSPMKGHSHVYWYRQLPEEGLKFMVYLQKENIIDESGMPKERFSAEFPKEGPSILRIQQVVRGDSAAYFCASSPGLNYGYTFGSGTRLTVV.

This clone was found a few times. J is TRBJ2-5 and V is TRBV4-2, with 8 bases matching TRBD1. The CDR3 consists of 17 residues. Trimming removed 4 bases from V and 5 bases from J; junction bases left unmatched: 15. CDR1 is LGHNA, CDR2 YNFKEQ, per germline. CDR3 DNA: TGTGCCAGCAGCCCACAGGGGGGTACTATTTCACGGGAGACCCAGTACTTC. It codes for CASSPQGGTISRETQYF.

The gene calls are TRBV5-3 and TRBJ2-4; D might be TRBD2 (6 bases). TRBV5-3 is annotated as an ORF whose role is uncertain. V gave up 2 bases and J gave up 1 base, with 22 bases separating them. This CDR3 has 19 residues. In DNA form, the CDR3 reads TGTGCCAGAAGCTTCACCGGGACCTCTATAGCGGCGGCCAAAAACATTCAGTACTTC. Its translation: CARSFTGTSIAAAKNIQYF.

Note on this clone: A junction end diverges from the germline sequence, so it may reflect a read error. The CDR3 coding sequence is TGTGCCACCGCGGACTCCTCCAATGAGCAGTTCTTC. It codes for CATADSSNEQFF. The chain couples TRBV10-3 to TRBJ2-1; a possible D gene is TRBD2 (5 bases). Germline assignment: CDR1 ENHRY and CDR2 SYGVKD. The CDR3 totals 12 residues.

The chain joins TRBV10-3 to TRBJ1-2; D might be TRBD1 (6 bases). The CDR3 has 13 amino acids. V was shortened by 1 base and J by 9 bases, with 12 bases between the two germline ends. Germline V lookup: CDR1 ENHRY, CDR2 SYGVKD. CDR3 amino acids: CAISEFGQGSYTF. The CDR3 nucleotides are TGTGCCATCAGTGAGTTCGGCCAGGGGAGCTACACCTTC.